This T cell receptor (beta chain) was retrieved from a study of a mutant IDH1 vaccine in newly diagnosed glioma. Study overall: Earlier therapy was either radiotherapy, temozolomide, or both, and most got both.

Germline CDR1 is SGHRS and CDR2 is YFSETQ. This CDR3 has 16 amino acids. The V and J ends lost 2 bases and 4 bases respectively, with 19 bases between them. Measured with immunoSEQ multiplex PCR; TCRdb has only the in-frame clones, and not every one. In the table there are 75,000 to 100,000 clones, approximately 80% of which are singletons. The sample's time point: baseline, week 1 (first vaccination visit). Treatment reported: pre-vaccination baseline after standard-of-care therapy. Diagnosis in the donors showed new WHO grade 3 or 4 astrocytomas that were IDH1-mutant and ATRX-lost. Sequences were derived from PBMCs, sampled from a glioma patient treated with radiotherapy, temozolomide or both. The receptor was isolated from a man between 35 and 55 years old with glioma. Some clones in this sample may be carry-over from other donors' samples. V and J are TRBV5-1 and TRBJ2-7, with D possibly TRBD1 on 5 matching bases. CDR3 sequence: CASSLSMDKYSYEQYF. In nucleotides, the CDR3 is TGCGCCAGCAGCTTAAGCATGGACAAGTATTCTTACGAGCAGTACTTC.